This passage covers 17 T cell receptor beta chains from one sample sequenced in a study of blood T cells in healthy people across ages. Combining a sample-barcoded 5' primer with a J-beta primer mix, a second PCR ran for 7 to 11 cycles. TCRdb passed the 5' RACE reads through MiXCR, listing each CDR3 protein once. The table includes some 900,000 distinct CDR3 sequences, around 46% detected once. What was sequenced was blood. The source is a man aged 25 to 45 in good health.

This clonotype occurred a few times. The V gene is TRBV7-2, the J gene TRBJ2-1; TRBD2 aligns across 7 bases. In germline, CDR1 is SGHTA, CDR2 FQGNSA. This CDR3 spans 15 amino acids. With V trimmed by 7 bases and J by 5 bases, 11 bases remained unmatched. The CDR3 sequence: CASTRTGTMNNEQFF. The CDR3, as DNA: TGTGCCAGCACCCGAACCGGGACTATGAACAATGAGCAGTTCTTC.

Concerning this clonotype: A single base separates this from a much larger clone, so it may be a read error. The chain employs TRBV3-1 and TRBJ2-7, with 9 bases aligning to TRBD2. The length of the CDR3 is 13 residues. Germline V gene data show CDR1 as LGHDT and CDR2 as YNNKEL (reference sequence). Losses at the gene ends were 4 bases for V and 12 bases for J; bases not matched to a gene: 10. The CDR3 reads CASSRTGGGGSYF. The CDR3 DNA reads TGTGCCAGCAGCCGGACTGGCGGGGGGGGATCGTACTTC.

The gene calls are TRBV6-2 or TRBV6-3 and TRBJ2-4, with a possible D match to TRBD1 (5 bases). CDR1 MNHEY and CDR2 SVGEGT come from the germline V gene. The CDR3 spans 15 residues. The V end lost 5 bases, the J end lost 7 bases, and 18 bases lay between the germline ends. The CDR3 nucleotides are TGTGCCAGCAGTACCAACCAGGGAAGGATGAACATTCAGTACTTC. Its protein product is CASSTNQGRMNIQYF.

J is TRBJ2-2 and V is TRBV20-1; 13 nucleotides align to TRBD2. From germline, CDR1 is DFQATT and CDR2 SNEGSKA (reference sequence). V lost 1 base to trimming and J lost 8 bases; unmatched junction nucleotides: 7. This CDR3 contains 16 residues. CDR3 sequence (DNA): TGCAGTGCTAGAGGGACTAGCGGGGGCCCAGGGGGGGAGCTGTTTTTT. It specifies CSARGTSGGPGGELFF.

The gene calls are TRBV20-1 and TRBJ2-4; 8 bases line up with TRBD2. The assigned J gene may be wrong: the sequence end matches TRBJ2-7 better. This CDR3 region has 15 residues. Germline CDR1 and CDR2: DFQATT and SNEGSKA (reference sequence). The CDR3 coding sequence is TGCAGTGCTAGAGATTTTGCGGGGGGCCCCTACGAGCAGTACTTC. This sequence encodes CSARDFAGGPYEQYF.

The DNA for the CDR3 is TGTGCCAGCAGTGAACAGGGTTTGACTGGGGCCAACGTCCTGACTTTC. Residues: CASSEQGLTGANVLTF. The V gene is TRBV6-1, the J gene TRBJ2-6, with a possible D match to TRBD1 (5 bases). CDR3 length equals 16 residues. Per the germline V gene, CDR1 is MNHNS and CDR2 is SASEGT. The V end was cut by 2 bases, the J end by 2 bases, with 10 bases between.

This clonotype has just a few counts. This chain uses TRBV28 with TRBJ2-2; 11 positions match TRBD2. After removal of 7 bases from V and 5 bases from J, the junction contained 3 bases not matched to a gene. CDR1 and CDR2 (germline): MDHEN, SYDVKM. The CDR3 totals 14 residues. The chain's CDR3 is CASKLAGETGELFF. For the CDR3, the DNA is TGTGCCAGCAAACTAGCGGGGGAAACCGGGGAGCTGTTTTTT.

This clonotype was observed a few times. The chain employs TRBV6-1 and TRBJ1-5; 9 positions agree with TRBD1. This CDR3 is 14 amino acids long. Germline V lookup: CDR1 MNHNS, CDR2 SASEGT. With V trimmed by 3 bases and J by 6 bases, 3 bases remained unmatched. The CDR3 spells CASSEGQGLQPQHF. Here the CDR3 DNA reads TGTGCCAGCAGTGAGGGACAGGGACTTCAGCCCCAGCATTTT.

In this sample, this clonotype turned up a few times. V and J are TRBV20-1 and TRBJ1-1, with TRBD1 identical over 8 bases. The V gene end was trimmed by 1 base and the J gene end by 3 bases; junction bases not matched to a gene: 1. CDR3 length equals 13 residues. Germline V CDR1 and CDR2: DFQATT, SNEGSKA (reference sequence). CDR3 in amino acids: CSARVTGDTEAFF. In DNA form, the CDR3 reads TGCAGTGCTAGAGTGACAGGGGACACTGAAGCTTTCTTT.

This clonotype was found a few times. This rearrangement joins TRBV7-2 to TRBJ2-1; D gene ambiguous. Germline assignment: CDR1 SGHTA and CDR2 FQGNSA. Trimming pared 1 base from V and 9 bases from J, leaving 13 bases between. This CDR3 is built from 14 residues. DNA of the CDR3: TGTGCCAGCAGCTTAGAACGGCCCCCCGGTGAGCAGTTCTTC. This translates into CASSLERPPGEQFF.

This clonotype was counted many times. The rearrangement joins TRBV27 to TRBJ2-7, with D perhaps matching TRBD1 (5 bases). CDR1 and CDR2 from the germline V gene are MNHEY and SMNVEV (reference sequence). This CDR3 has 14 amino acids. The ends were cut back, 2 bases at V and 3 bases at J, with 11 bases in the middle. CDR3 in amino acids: CASSLAGRSYEQYF. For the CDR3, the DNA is TGTGCCAGCAGTTTAGCAGGGCGAAGCTACGAGCAGTACTTC.

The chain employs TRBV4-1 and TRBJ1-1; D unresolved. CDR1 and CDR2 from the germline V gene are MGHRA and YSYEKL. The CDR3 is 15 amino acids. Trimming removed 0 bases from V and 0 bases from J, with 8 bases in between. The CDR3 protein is CASSQDTQLNTEAFF. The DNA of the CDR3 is TGCGCCAGCAGCCAAGACACACAGCTGAACACTGAAGCTTTCTTT.

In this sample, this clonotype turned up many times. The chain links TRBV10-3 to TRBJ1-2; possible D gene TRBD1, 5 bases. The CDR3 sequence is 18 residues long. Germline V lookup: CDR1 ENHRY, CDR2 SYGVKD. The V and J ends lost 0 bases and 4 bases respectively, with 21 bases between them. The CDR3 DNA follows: TGTGCCATCAGTGAGTCCTCGGGACCGCGAGTGTGCTGCTATGGCTACACCTTC. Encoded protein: CAISESSGPRVCCYGYTF.

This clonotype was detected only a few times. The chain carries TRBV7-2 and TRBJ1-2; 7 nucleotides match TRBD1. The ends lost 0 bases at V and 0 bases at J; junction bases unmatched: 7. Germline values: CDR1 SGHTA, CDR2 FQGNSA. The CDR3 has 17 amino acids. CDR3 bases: TGTGCCAGCAGCTTAGCCCGTACAGGGGTTACTAACTATGGCTACACCTTC. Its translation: CASSLARTGVTNYGYTF.

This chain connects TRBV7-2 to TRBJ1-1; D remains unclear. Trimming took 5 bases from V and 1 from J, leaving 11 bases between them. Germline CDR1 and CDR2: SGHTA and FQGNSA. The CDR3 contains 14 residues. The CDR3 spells CASSLRVENTEAFF. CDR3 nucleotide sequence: TGTGCCAGCAGCCTAAGAGTAGAGAACACTGAAGCTTTCTTT.

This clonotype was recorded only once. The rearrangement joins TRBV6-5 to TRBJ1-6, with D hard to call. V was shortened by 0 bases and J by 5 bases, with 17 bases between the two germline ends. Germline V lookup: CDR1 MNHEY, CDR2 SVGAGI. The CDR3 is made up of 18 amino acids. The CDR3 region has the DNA TGTGCCAGCAGTTACTCCTCTCCGATGCGGTCCGATAATTCACCCCTCCACTTT. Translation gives CASSYSSPMRSDNSPLHF.

The CDR3 DNA reads as TGCGCCAGCAGCCACACACTCGCAGGGGCTGGATCTACCTACGAGCAGTACTTC. Its translation is CASSHTLAGAGSTYEQYF. This chain joins TRBV4-1 and TRBJ2-7, with D maybe TRBD1 (6 bases). Trimming pared 3 bases from V and 2 bases from J, leaving 23 bases between. The CDR3 totals 18 residues. From germline, CDR1 is MGHRA and CDR2 YSYEKL.